The 30 T cell receptor beta chains in this list originate from one sample, sequenced in a study of CD8+CD57+ T cells in acquired aplastic anemia. Those patients picked for sequencing had displayed CD8+CD57+ cell expansion on flow cytometry. The use of genomic DNA as template underpinned the TCR beta VDJ and CDR3 profiling. TCRdb passed the reads through MiXCR, listing each CDR3 protein once. The sample contains 160,000 or so distinct CDR3 sequences, less than 60% of which appear only once. Sample: sorted CD4+, CD8+, or CD8+CD57+ T cells (not recorded which) from PBMCs. These receptors originate from a human donor with aplastic anemia.

Ten or more counts support this clonotype. The chain has TRBV4-2 and TRBJ2-1; TRBD2 agrees at 12 bases. Germline CDR1 is LGHNA and CDR2 is YNFKEQ. The junction had 10 bases not matched to a gene; V was cut back by 1 base and J by 9 bases. This CDR3 region has 17 residues. CDR3 DNA sequence: TGTGCCAGCAGCCAAGTTGCGGGACTAGCGGGTTCTGGTGAGCAGTTCTTC. Residues: CASSQVAGLAGSGEQFF.

A remark on this clonotype: A read error may explain this, as a much larger clone is one base away. No conserved phenylalanine or tryptophan is present at the end of the CDR3, so a read error is the likely explanation. The chain joins TRBV24-1 to TRBJ1-1; D is ambiguous. V was shortened by 5 bases and J by 0 bases, with 9 bases between the two germline ends. The CDR3 consists of 14 residues. Germline-derived CDR1 and CDR2 are KGHDR and SFDVKD. CDR3: CATSGDGMNTEAFS. Here the CDR3 DNA reads TGTGCCACCAGTGGGGATGGTATGAACACTGAAGCTTTCTCT.

This clonotype was counted many times. The chain has TRBV19 and TRBJ1-4, with 11 bases aligning to TRBD1. Per the germline V gene, CDR1 is LNHDA and CDR2 is SQIVND (reference sequence). The CDR3 has 15 residues. V lost 7 bases and J lost 3; bases outside the gene matches: 4. In nucleotides, the CDR3 is TGTGCCAGTACCTCGGGACAGGGGGCTAATGAAAAACTGTTTTTT. Its translation is CASTSGQGANEKLFF.

This clonotype was detected only a few times. CDR3 DNA sequence: TGTGCCAGCTCACCGGAAAGGGGCAGGGCGTTAACTAACTATGGCTACACCTTC. As protein: CASSPERGRALTNYGYTF. This chain connects TRBV18 to TRBJ1-2; TRBD1 might be the D (5 bases). This CDR3 has 18 amino acids. The germline V gene encodes CDR1 KGHSH and CDR2 LQKENI. The V and J ends lost 3 bases and 0 bases respectively, with 20 bases between them.

This clonotype was found once. The chain links TRBV7-9 to TRBJ2-2, with D hard to call. CDR3 size: 13 residues. Germline loops: CDR1 SEHNR, CDR2 FQNEAQ (reference sequence). Trimming pared 5 bases from V and 5 bases from J, leaving 9 bases between. CDR3 loop: CASSRSRTGELFF. As DNA, the CDR3 is TGTGCCAGCAGCCGGTCACGGACCGGGGAGCTGTTTTTT.

This clonotype has only a few counts. The rearrangement links TRBV7-2 to TRBJ1-3; the match to TRBD1 covers 7 bases. V trimming: 3 bases; J trimming: 4 bases; junction bases outside the gene matches: 0. The CDR3 has 13 residues. Germline V gene sequence: CDR1 SGHTA, CDR2 FQGNSA. CDR3 nucleotides: TGTGCCAGCAGCTTGGGACAGGGAAACACCATATATTTT. Protein product: CASSLGQGNTIYF.

The chain is built from TRBV10-3 and TRBJ2-1; 8 bases agree with TRBD2. The V gene's germline CDR1 is ENHRY and CDR2 SYGVKD. The CDR3 has 17 amino acids. V was clipped by 3 bases and J by 5 bases; unmatched bases: 12. The CDR3 DNA reads TGTGCCATCAGTGACCCAACGGGCGGGGGGTGGAACAATGAGCAGTTCTTC. It encodes CAISDPTGGGWNNEQFF.

This chain links TRBV20-1 with TRBJ2-2; TRBD2 matches at 10 bases. The V gene's germline CDR1 is DFQATT and CDR2 SNEGSKA (reference sequence). The CDR3 runs 16 residues. V trimming: 3 bases; J trimming: 1 base; junction bases outside the gene matches: 5. CDR3 coding DNA: TGCAGTGCTAGGGCCCGGACTAGCGGGAACACCGGGGAGCTGTTTTTT. It encodes CSARARTSGNTGELFF.

Comments on this clonotype: A much bigger clone sits one base away, suggesting this may be a read error. This is likely a read error, given that the CDR3 carries no conserved phenylalanine or tryptophan at its end. The rearrangement uses TRBV5-1 and TRBJ2-7, with 8 bases that match TRBD2. Per the germline V gene, CDR1 is SGHRS and CDR2 is YFSETQ. The CDR3 consists of 13 residues. J lost 0 bases, V lost 4 bases, and 0 bases had no gene match. In DNA, the CDR3 is TGCGCCAGCAGCCGGGAGGGCTCCTACGAGCAGTACCTC. It specifies CASSREGSYEQYL.

This clonotype was recorded at least ten times. This sequence joins TRBV7-9 and TRBJ2-5, with 10 positions matching TRBD1. This CDR3 has 13 amino acids. V gave up 5 bases and J gave up 5 bases; unmatched junction bases: 2. In germline, CDR1 is SEHNR, CDR2 FQNEAQ (reference sequence). The CDR3 DNA sequence: TGTGCCAGCAGCCGGGGACAGGGGGAGACCCAGTACTTC. This translates into CASSRGQGETQYF.

This clonotype was seen repeatedly, ten times or more. The chain employs TRBV20-1 and TRBJ2-5; 13 positions match TRBD2. V gave up 1 base and J gave up 5 bases; unmatched junction bases: 4. Germline-derived CDR1 and CDR2 are DFQATT and SNEGSKA (reference sequence). The CDR3 is 15 amino acids. DNA for the CDR3: TGCAGTGCTAGAGTACTAGCGGGAGGGGGGGAGACCCAGTACTTC. It encodes CSARVLAGGGETQYF.

This clonotype appeared a single time. The rearrangement joins TRBV20-1 to TRBJ1-2; no reliable D call. Trimming stripped 6 bases from V and 3 bases from J, with 8 bases between. The CDR3 is 11 residues long. The germline V gene encodes CDR1 DFQATT and CDR2 SNEGSKA (reference sequence). The CDR3, as DNA: TGCAGTGCAGCATGGTACTATGGCTACACCTTC. Translating it yields CSAAWYYGYTF.

V gene TRBV5-1 combines with J gene TRBJ2-1; 8 nucleotides match TRBD2. The germline V gene has CDR1 SGHRS and CDR2 YFSETQ. Trimming at V came to 2 bases and at J to 5 bases, leaving 6 bases not matched to a gene. CDR3 length: 15 amino acids. The CDR3 coding sequence is TGCGCCAGCAGCTTCTCAGGACTAGCAGACAATGAGCAGTTCTTC. Its protein product is CASSFSGLADNEQFF.

This chain connects TRBV10-3 to TRBJ1-2, with 7 bases fitting TRBD1. V gave up 4 bases and J gave up 7 bases; unmatched junction bases: 9. The CDR3 is made up of 14 amino acids. Germline CDR1 reads ENHRY; CDR2 reads SYGVKD. The CDR3 spells CAISASGQRGGYTF. The DNA of the CDR3 is TGTGCCATCAGTGCCTCGGGACAGAGGGGTGGCTACACCTTC.

The chain carries TRBV25-1 and TRBJ2-1; 8 nucleotides line up with TRBD1. CDR3 length: 20 residues. Germline trimming cut 4 bases from V and 0 bases from J; bases unmatched to any gene: 17. From germline, CDR1 is MGHDK and CDR2 SYGVNS. Here the CDR3 DNA reads TGTGCCAGCAGTGGAGCGACAGGGGACCGAGCGGGCAGCTCCTACAATGAGCAGTTCTTC. Amino acids: CASSGATGDRAGSSYNEQFF.

The V gene is TRBV30, the J gene TRBJ2-2, with D hard to call. The CDR3 is 14 amino acids. Deletions cut 0 bases from V and 4 bases from J, with 9 bases between. Germline values: CDR1 GTSNPN, CDR2 SVGIG (reference sequence). CDR3 bases: TGTGCCTGGAGTGTACTCGGGTTCACCGGGGAGCTGTTTTTT. Protein: CAWSVLGFTGELFF.

The chain has TRBV30 and TRBJ2-2; tentatively, D is TRBD1 (7 bases). V gave up 5 bases and J gave up 5 bases, with 12 bases separating them. The CDR3 loop spans 13 amino acids. Germline V gene data show CDR1 as GTSNPN and CDR2 as SVGIG (reference sequence). In DNA, the CDR3 is TGTGCCTGGTGGGCAGGGGGGACCGGGGAGCTGTTTTTT. This codes for CAWWAGGTGELFF.

This chain connects TRBV7-9 to TRBJ2-3; D is ambiguous. The CDR3 runs 12 residues. In germline, CDR1 is SEHNR, CDR2 FQNEAQ (reference sequence). V gave up 7 bases and J gave up 2 bases, with 7 bases separating them. CDR3 residues: CASKNFTDTQYF. DNA for the CDR3: TGTGCCAGCAAAAACTTCACAGATACGCAGTATTTT.

The table lists this clonotype with many counts. The chain couples TRBV20-1 to TRBJ1-6, with 9 bases that match TRBD1. Germline V lookup: CDR1 DFQATT, CDR2 SNEGSKA (reference sequence). The V gene end was trimmed by 0 bases and the J gene end by 7 bases; junction bases not matched to a gene: 7. The length of the CDR3 is 16 residues. The CDR3 loop is CSARDTRTGENSPLHF. The CDR3 nucleotides read TGCAGTGCTAGAGATACACGGACAGGGGAGAATTCACCCCTCCACTTT.

This clonotype was seen only once. The chain couples TRBV7-3 to TRBJ1-1; 8 nucleotides align to TRBD1. The germline CDR1 and CDR2 sequences are SGHTA and FQGTGA. The CDR3 sequence is 13 residues long. V dropped 4 bases and J dropped 4; count of bases not matched to a gene: 2. The CDR3 DNA sequence: TGTGCCAGCAGCTCAGACAGGGGCACTGAAGCTTTCTTT. Translating gives CASSSDRGTEAFF.

The chain links TRBV20-1 to TRBJ2-3; no reliable D call. Germline values: CDR1 DFQATT, CDR2 SNEGSKA (reference sequence). Trimming removed 0 bases at V and 2 bases at J, with 9 bases between. The CDR3 contains 14 residues. CDR3 sequence (DNA): TGCAGTGCTAGAGATCTCCAGTCCACAGATACGCAGTATTTT. It encodes CSARDLQSTDTQYF.

This clonotype was seen repeatedly, ten times or more. CDR3 DNA sequence: TGTGCCAGCAGCTTAGAGGGGGGAACGAACACCGGGGAGCTGTTTTTT. The encoded protein is CASSLEGGTNTGELFF. The V and J genes are TRBV11-2 and TRBJ2-2, with a possible D match to TRBD2 (6 bases). Germline V gene data show CDR1 as SGHAT and CDR2 as FQNNGV. Trimming took off 0 bases at V and 0 bases at J, with 8 bases between the two ends. This CDR3 comprises 16 residues.

The gene calls are TRBV24-1 and TRBJ2-3; D might be TRBD1 (6 bases). V lost 6 bases, J lost 2 bases, and 17 bases lay in between. Germline CDR1 reads KGHDR; CDR2 reads SFDVKD. This CDR3 spans 16 amino acids. This CDR3 is CATSLGTNINTDTQYF. The DNA of the CDR3 is TGTGCCACCAGTTTGGGGACAAATATCAACACAGATACGCAGTATTTT.

This clonotype was found many times. The CDR3 reads CASSYTGTEQYF. CDR3 nucleotides: TGTGCCAGCAGTTATACAGGGACCGAGCAGTACTTC. The chain recombines TRBV6-5 with TRBJ2-7; perhaps TRBD1 as D (6 bases). The germline V and J ends were trimmed by 3 bases and 6 bases, with 9 bases remaining between them. CDR3 length: 12 residues. Germline CDR1 MNHEY, CDR2 SVGAGI.

V usage is TRBV29-1 and J usage is TRBJ2-7, with D possibly being TRBD1 (5 bases). The CDR3 is made up of 14 amino acids. Per the germline V gene, CDR1 is SQVTM and CDR2 is ANQGSEA. The V gene lost 6 bases and the J gene lost 0 bases, with 15 bases spanning the gap. The CDR3 DNA sequence: TGCAGCGTGGCGGCAGGGCCCTCCTCCTACGAGCAGTACTTC. Translated: CSVAAGPSSYEQYF.

The sample holds many counts of this clonotype. The chain has TRBV20-1 and TRBJ2-7; D not certain. V lost 0 bases to trimming and J lost 3 bases, with 15 bases between them. Germline V CDR1 and CDR2: DFQATT, SNEGSKA (reference sequence). The CDR3 is made up of 15 amino acids. The CDR3, as DNA: TGCAGTGCTAGAGATTTAAGAGAAAGTTACTACGAGCAGTACTTC. It is translated as CSARDLRESYYEQYF.

The genes are TRBV24-1 and TRBJ2-7; D is uncertain. V was cut by 11 bases and J by 2 bases, with 18 bases left in between. The CDR3 totals 14 residues. CDR1 is KGHDR and CDR2 is SFDVKD in the germline V gene. The CDR3 nucleotides read TGTGCCAGCAGCTTAGTAGCAGCGCCCTACGAGCAGTACTTC. Translated, it gives CASSLVAAPYEQYF.

This chain's CDR3 is CSAERGETQYF. In DNA form, the CDR3 reads TGCAGTGCCGAGCGGGGAGAGACCCAGTACTTC. V usage is TRBV20-1 and J usage is TRBJ2-5, with TRBD2 matching over 7 bases. Germline values: CDR1 DFQATT, CDR2 SNEGSKA (reference sequence). Unmatched junction bases numbered 2, after V lost 6 bases and J lost 4 bases. There are 11 residues in the CDR3.

The CDR3 bases are TGCAGCGCTAAACAGGATAGCAATCAGCCCCAGCATTTT. This sequence encodes CSAKQDSNQPQHF. The chain links TRBV29-1 to TRBJ1-5; D perhaps matches TRBD1 (5 bases). The germline CDR1 and CDR2 sequences are SQVTM and ANQGSEA. The CDR3 is 13 amino acids. V shed 7 bases and J shed 0 bases, with 10 bases lying between them.

There are many counts of this clonotype. V gene TRBV28 combines with J gene TRBJ2-3; TRBD2 agrees at 11 bases. Germline CDR1 and CDR2: MDHEN and SYDVKM. This CDR3 has 15 residues. V lost 4 bases to trimming and J lost 6 bases; unmatched junction nucleotides: 6. The chain's CDR3 is CASSSLAGGRDTQYF. Written as DNA, the CDR3 is TGTGCCAGCAGTTCCTTAGCGGGAGGGAGGGATACGCAGTATTTT. The full variable domain, rest sourced from reference TRBV28 and TRBJ2-3, is DVKVTQSSRYLVKRTGEKVFLECVQDMDHENMFWYRQDPGLGLRLIYFSYDVKMKEKGDIPEGYSVSREKKERFSLILESASTNQTSMYLCASSSLAGGRDTQYFGPGTRLTVL.